This record concerns one T cell receptor beta chain sequence. The antigen is unknown. This CDR3 contains 13 residues. V gave up 6 bases and J gave up 3 bases, with 11 bases separating them. Germline CDR1 reads MNHEY; CDR2 reads SVGAGI. The treatment is: around 19 received Ad26.COV2.S at low or high dose, single or two shots; five or six received placebo; per-sample allocation not given. Sampling occurred on day 63 after the first vaccine or placebo injection. The data were obtained in a study of Ad26.COV2.S vaccination and SARS-CoV-2 variants. Profiled with immunoSEQ multiplex PCR; TCRdb holds only in-frame clones, not every one. The repertoire holds some 340,000 clones, with around four fifths as singletons. The study, taken as a whole, reports: While placebo recipients had lower spike-specific TCR breadth, vaccine recipients had more.

Sequences were derived from peripheral blood, sampled in a trial of Ad26.COV2.S vaccine versus placebo. J is TRBJ1-2 and V is TRBV6-5; no firm D call. This clonotype originated in a person aged 18-60 years who received the Ad26.COV2.S COVID-19 vaccine or a placebo. DNA of the CDR3: TGTGCCAGCAGGCCTCCGGCTCACTATGGCTACACCTTC. This gives the protein CASRPPAHYGYTF.